This T cell receptor (beta chain) was sequenced during a study of blood T cell repertoires in COVID-19. Study at large: The United States, Italy and Spain supplied acute and convalescent COVID-19 samples. From T cells, B-cell-depleted T cells, or PBMCs came the material, which was cDNA or gDNA.

The Seattle patients, enrolled during active infection, were followed longitudinally. The CDR3 is 14 amino acids. V was clipped by 3 bases and J by 4 bases; unmatched bases: 3. Germline-derived CDR1 and CDR2 are SEHNR and FQNEAQ (reference sequence). Authors' data handling: Estimated nucleated cell counts came from reference gene primer amplification. Method: immunoSEQ multiplex PCR; TCRdb's copy keeps in-frame clones and lacks some. Clonal size and the V and J genes are those of that table, whereas D and trimming came from the DNA. The sample has more than 350,000 clones; roughly nine tenths are singletons.

This TCR derives from a woman in her 30s with COVID-19, enrolled during active disease. Sequenced material: peripheral blood. The gene calls are TRBV7-9 and TRBJ2-1; TRBD1 aligns across 7 bases. The CDR3: CASSLGQKYNEQFF. For the CDR3, the DNA is TGTGCCAGCAGCTTGGGACAGAAATACAATGAGCAGTTCTTC.